Presented here are 25 T cell receptor beta chains from one specimen sequenced in a study of blood T cells in healthy people across ages. A second PCR, run for about 7 to 11 cycles, used a sample-barcoded 5' primer plus a J-beta primer mix. A single record per CDR3 protein comes from TCRdb applying MiXCR to the 5' RACE reads. This sample has about 680,000 distinct CDR3 sequences, with around 49% found just once. Sequenced material: blood. The receptors come from a woman aged 55-70 years in good health.

The rearrangement uses TRBV20-1 and TRBJ2-1; TRBD2 matches 7 bases. The germline V gene encodes CDR1 DFQATT and CDR2 SNEGSKA (reference sequence). With V trimmed by 2 bases and J by 10 bases, 8 bases remained unmatched. This CDR3 spans 13 amino acids. The CDR3 loop is CSARTSVGYEQFF. The CDR3 DNA is TGCAGTGCTAGAACTAGCGTCGGCTACGAGCAGTTCTTC.

The V and J genes are TRBV4-1 and TRBJ2-3, with D perhaps given as TRBD1 or TRBD2 (7 bases each). The CDR3 runs to 17 residues. CDR1 MGHRA and CDR2 YSYEKL come from the germline V gene. The germline V and J ends were trimmed by 4 bases and 6 bases, with 23 bases remaining between them. The chain's CDR3 is CASSPRGRGGLTDTQYF. The CDR3 DNA reads as TGCGCCAGCAGCCCGCGAGGCAGGGGGGGACTCACGGATACGCAGTATTTT.

V and J are TRBV4-3 and TRBJ1-1; D is undetermined. Germline CDR1 reads LGHNA; CDR2 reads YSLEER. This CDR3 contains 16 residues. The V and J ends lost 0 bases and 5 bases respectively, with 16 bases between them. The CDR3 DNA reads TGCGCCAGCAGCCAAGATATTCGTGGGGAAAGAACTGAAGCTTTCTTT. Protein: CASSQDIRGERTEAFF.

The chain links TRBV7-9 to TRBJ1-5, with D unresolved. Germline V CDR1 and CDR2: SEHNR, FQNEAQ (reference sequence). The CDR3 is 14 residues long. V dropped 5 bases and J dropped 3 bases, with 11 bases sitting between them. The CDR3 nucleotides read TGTGCCAGCAGCCCAAGCACCGTCAATCAGCCCCAGCATTTT. This gives the protein CASSPSTVNQPQHF.

This clonotype was counted between two and nine times. The V and J genes are TRBV20-1 and TRBJ1-5; D gene unclear. Germline V gene lookup returns CDR1 DFQATT and CDR2 SNEGSKA (reference sequence). V was pared by 1 base and J by 7 bases, with 11 bases between. The length of the CDR3 is 13 residues. This chain's CDR3 is CSARGAKGQPQHF. The CDR3 DNA sequence: TGCAGTGCTAGAGGAGCCAAAGGGCAGCCCCAGCATTTT.

The chain uses TRBV7-2 and TRBJ2-7, with 8 bases fitting TRBD2. CDR3 size: 16 residues. The germline CDR1 and CDR2 sequences are SGHTA and FQGNSA. V gave up 4 bases and J gave up 6 bases; unmatched junction bases: 14. In DNA form, the CDR3 reads TGTGCCAGCAGCTACCCCTCGGGGGGGTCTAAGGGCGAGCAGTACTTC. Residues: CASSYPSGGSKGEQYF.

This clonotype has a handful of counts. The chain links TRBV4-3 to TRBJ2-7; D perhaps matches TRBD2 (5 bases). Matching the DNA end better, TRBJ2-5 makes the J call doubtful. This CDR3 has 14 amino acids. Germline assignment: CDR1 LGHNA and CDR2 YSLEER. The CDR3 is CASSQDVFGGTQYF. Written as DNA, the CDR3 is TGCGCCAGCAGCCAAGACGTATTTGGAGGGACCCAGTACTTC.

This sequence joins TRBV7-2 and TRBJ2-3, with TRBD2 matching over 16 bases. The CDR3 has 19 amino acids. CDR1 and CDR2 from the germline V gene are SGHTA and FQGNSA. Trimming took 5 bases from V and 4 from J; bases not matched to a gene: 12. The CDR3 coding sequence is TGTGCCAGCAGCCTCGCTCCGGGACTAGCGGGAGGGCGTGCAGATACGCAGTATTTT. It yields the protein CASSLAPGLAGGRADTQYF.

The chain has TRBV2 and TRBJ1-1; TRBD1 matches at 7 bases. This CDR3 has 14 amino acids. V was pared by 1 base and J by 6 bases, with 5 bases of the junction left unmatched. Germline V gives CDR1 SNHLY, CDR2 FYNNEI. DNA for the CDR3: TGTGCCAGCAGTGAAGATCGGGACAGTTCTGAAGCTTTCTTT. It codes for CASSEDRDSSEAFF.

In DNA, the CDR3 is TGTGCCAGCAGCCTTACAAAGCTCAGCGAGCAGTACTTC. It codes for CASSLTKLSEQYF. V usage is TRBV6-2 or TRBV6-3 and J usage is TRBJ2-4; D ambiguous. The J call is doubtful: the DNA matches TRBJ2-7 better. CDR3 length equals 13 residues. Germline CDR1 is MNHEY and CDR2 is SVGEGT.

The chain uses TRBV6-5 and TRBJ2-7, with 13 bases fitting TRBD2. TRBJ2-5 explains the end of the DNA better; the J call may be wrong. CDR1 MNHEY and CDR2 SVGAGI come from the germline V gene. CDR3 length: 15 residues. The CDR3 DNA is TGTGCCAGCACGCGGACTAGCGGGAGACAAGAGACCCAGTACTTC. Amino acids: CASTRTSGRQETQYF.

This rearrangement joins TRBV4-3 to TRBJ2-1; D is unclear. Germline V lookup: CDR1 LGHNA, CDR2 YSLEER. The germline V and J ends were trimmed by 3 bases and 4 bases, with 10 bases remaining between them. The CDR3 extends over 14 amino acids. CDR3 sequence (DNA): TGCGCCAGCAGCCAGAGTGTGAAGTACAATGAGCAGTTCTTC. Its protein product is CASSQSVKYNEQFF.

This clonotype was picked up one time. The chain employs TRBV7-2 and TRBJ2-5, with 7 bases lining up with TRBD1. The CDR3 has 14 residues. The germline V gene has CDR1 SGHTA and CDR2 FQGNSA. V dropped 5 bases and J dropped 13; count of bases not matched to a gene: 16. The CDR3 sequence is CASSRTGAVNIRYF. The DNA for the CDR3 is TGTGCCAGCAGCCGGACAGGAGCGGTAAACATTCGGTACTTC.

This chain links TRBV18 with TRBJ2-7; D is ambiguous. Trimming removed 2 bases from V and 6 bases from J, with 14 bases in between. Germline V gene lookup returns CDR1 KGHSH and CDR2 LQKENI. The CDR3 totals 14 residues. The CDR3 spells CASSPSDNKGEQYF. In DNA, the CDR3 is TGTGCCAGCTCACCAAGCGACAATAAGGGCGAGCAGTACTTC. Full variable domain (outside the CDR3, taken from reference TRBV18 and TRBJ2-7): NAGVMQNPRHLVRRRGQEARLRCSPMKGHSHVYWYRQLPEEGLKFMVYLQKENIIDESGMPKERFSAEFPKEGPSILRIQQVVRGDSAAYFCASSPSDNKGEQYFGPGTRLTVT.

This clonotype has more than one count but fewer than ten. CDR3 in amino acids: CAITGSSYEQYF. CDR3 in DNA: TGTGCCATCACCGGTAGCTCCTACGAGCAGTACTTC. V is TRBV10-3 and J is TRBJ2-7; D remains unclear. Looked up from germline, CDR1 is ENHRY and CDR2 is SYGVKD. The CDR3 sequence is 12 residues long. V lost 7 bases and J 0 bases, leaving 7 bases between the germline ends.

This clonotype came up many times. The gene calls are TRBV20-1 and TRBJ2-7, with 7 positions matching TRBD1. The V segment lost 0 bases and the J segment 9 bases; nucleotides outside the gene matches: 14. Germline CDR1 reads DFQATT; CDR2 reads SNEGSKA (reference sequence). The CDR3 is made up of 15 amino acids. The CDR3 loop is CSARDQQIRQGGQYF. CDR3 DNA sequence: TGCAGTGCTAGAGATCAACAAATTAGACAGGGCGGGCAGTACTTC.

This clonotype was counted once. At one of its ends the junction is not consistent with the germline gene, which may arise from a read error. This chain connects TRBV14 to TRBJ1-4, with a tentative D call TRBD1 (5 bases). The CDR3 runs 17 residues. The germline V gene encodes CDR1 SGHDN and CDR2 FVKESK. The CDR3 here is CVSSRFRRQSTNEKLFF. CDR3 DNA: TGTGTCAGCAGCCGGTTTAGGAGACAGTCAACTAATGAAAAACTGTTTTTT.

The CDR3 loop is CASSIGGLAGADTQYF. In DNA, the CDR3 is TGCGCCAGCAGCATAGGGGGACTAGCGGGAGCAGATACGCAGTATTTT. The chain uses TRBV4-3 and TRBJ2-3; TRBD2 matches at 14 bases. The CDR3 length is 16 residues. The germline gives CDR1 LGHNA, CDR2 YSLEER. The V and J ends lost 5 bases and 4 bases, in that order; junction bases with no gene match: 5.

This clonotype was found a few times. V and J are TRBV29-1 and TRBJ1-4; D is possibly TRBD1 (6 bases). CDR1 and CDR2 (germline): SQVTM, ANQGSEA. The CDR3 totals 12 residues. V lost 4 bases and J 8 bases, leaving 11 bases between the germline ends. This CDR3 reads CSVGRQAEKLFF. CDR3 bases: TGCAGCGTTGGCCGACAGGCGGAAAAACTGTTTTTT.

This rearrangement joins TRBV29-1 to TRBJ2-1; D is possibly TRBD2 (5 bases). V was shortened by 4 bases and J by 6 bases, with 10 bases between the two germline ends. CDR1 is SQVTM and CDR2 is ANQGSEA in the germline V gene. The CDR3 loop spans 12 amino acids. CDR3 amino acids: CSVGASLNEQFF. The CDR3 nucleotides are TGCAGCGTTGGCGCTAGCCTCAATGAGCAGTTCTTC.

The J gene is TRBJ2-5, the V gene TRBV5-4; D perhaps matches TRBD2 (6 bases). This CDR3 comprises 14 residues. The germline gives CDR1 SGHNT, CDR2 YYREEE (reference sequence). The V and J ends lost 3 bases and 5 bases respectively, with 14 bases between them. The CDR3 DNA reads as TGTGCCAGCAGCTCCCATGGAGGGGCGGAGACCCAGTACTTC. Protein product: CASSSHGGAETQYF.

To note about this clonotype: Being one base from a much bigger clone, this may be a read error. This chain connects TRBV4-2 to TRBJ2-3, with D possibly matching TRBD2 (5 bases). The V end was cut by 4 bases, the J end by 0 bases, with 11 bases between. The V gene's germline CDR1 is LGHNA and CDR2 YNFKEQ. The CDR3 is made up of 15 amino acids. CDR3 sequence (DNA): TGTGCCAGCAGCCGCGGGCAGCCTAGCACAGATACGCAGTATTTT. Its translation: CASSRGQPSTDTQYF.

The genes are TRBV9 and TRBJ2-1; 11 bases line up with TRBD2. Trimming at V came to 4 bases and at J to 5 bases, leaving 5 bases not matched to a gene. The CDR3 is 15 amino acids. Germline assignment: CDR1 SGDLS and CDR2 YYNGEE. CDR3 sequence (DNA): TGTGCCAGCAGCCGGGGACTAGCGGCCGACAATGAGCAGTTCTTC. This codes for CASSRGLAADNEQFF.

The CDR3 here is CASSLVAYNEQYF. In DNA form, the CDR3 reads TGTGCCAGCAGTTTAGTCGCCTACAATGAGCAGTACTTC. The rearrangement uses TRBV27 and TRBJ2-7; no reliable D call. The germline CDR1 and CDR2 sequences are MNHEY and SMNVEV (reference sequence). The CDR3 has 13 residues. V was clipped by 2 bases and J by 7 bases, with 12 bases between them.

The V call is TRBV6-6, the J call TRBJ2-5; a possible D gene is TRBD2 (6 bases). Near its end, the DNA agrees better with TRBJ2-7, so the J call may be wrong. Germline loops: CDR1 MNHNY, CDR2 SVGAGI (reference sequence). The CDR3 totals 15 residues. The CDR3 sequence is CASSPPLGRFDEQYF. For the CDR3, the DNA is TGTGCCAGCAGTCCCCCTCTCGGGAGATTTGACGAGCAGTACTTC.